A selection of T cell receptor beta chains follows, all from one sample in a study of OX40 agonist ivuxolimab in advanced cancers. Sequencing was performed with immunoSEQ multiplex PCR; in TCRdb, only in-frame clones are kept and a portion is missing. The profile shows 50,000 to 65,000 clones, around nine tenths of them singletons. The starting material was CD4+ or CD8+ T cells sorted from blood, obtained in a trial of the OX40 agonist ivuxolimab. The receptor source for this set is an adult with an advanced solid tumor such as melanoma, head and neck, liver or kidney cancer. The CDR3 runs from the conserved cysteine through the conserved F or W. The D gene is left open where the match is weak. The listing skips clone size in some rows; elsewhere it reads once, few, many or a size class.

D gene: -
V gene: TRBV11-2
clone size: -
J gene: TRBJ1-3
CDR3 DNA: TGTGCCAGCAGCCCCAACCGCCCAGGGACTGGAAACACCATATATTTT
CDR3 protein: CASSPNRPGTGNTIYF

D gene: -
V gene: TRBV2
clone size: -
J gene: TRBJ2-1
CDR3 DNA: TGTGCCAGCGCCCGGCGGGGACACAATGAGCAGTTCTTC
CDR3 protein: CASARRGHNEQFF

D gene: -
V gene: TRBV28
clone size: -
J gene: TRBJ1-1
CDR3 DNA: TGTGCCAGCGGACTCAGCCAAACAAACACTGAAGCTTTCTTT
CDR3 protein: CASGLSQTNTEAFF

D gene: TRBD1
V gene: TRBV11-3
clone size: -
J gene: TRBJ2-2
CDR3 DNA: TGTGCCAGCAGCCGTGCCGGGACAGGGGTGGAGGCCGGGGAGCTGTTTTTT
CDR3 protein: CASSRAGTGVEAGELFF

D gene: -
V gene: TRBV7-9
clone size: -
J gene: TRBJ2-7
CDR3 DNA: TGTGCCAGCAGCTCCAGCTTTGCGGAACAGTACTTC
CDR3 protein: CASSSSFAEQYF

D gene: -
V gene: TRBV5-4
clone size: once
J gene: TRBJ2-5
CDR3 DNA: TGTGCCAGCAACTCGGGAGCTCGTGAGACCCAGTACTTC
CDR3 protein: CASNSGARETQYF

D gene: -
V gene: TRBV27
clone size: -
J gene: TRBJ1-2
CDR3 DNA: TGTGCCAGCAGTCTCAAAGGCGGGACCCGAAGCTATGGCTACACCTTC
CDR3 protein: CASSLKGGTRSYGYTF

D gene: TRBD1
V gene: TRBV4-1
clone size: -
J gene: TRBJ2-5
CDR3 DNA: TGCGCCAGCAGCCCCGGGACAGGGTACTACTTC
CDR3 protein: CASSPGTGYYF

D gene: -
V gene: TRBV20-1
clone size: -
J gene: TRBJ2-1
CDR3 DNA: TGCAGTGCTAAGATAGCAGCCGAGCAGTTCTTC
CDR3 protein: CSAKIAAEQFF

D gene: -
V gene: TRBV6-6
clone size: -
J gene: TRBJ2-7
CDR3 DNA: TGTGCCAGCATCCCCTCGGGACGAACTTACGAGCAGTACTTC
CDR3 protein: CASIPSGRTYEQYF

D gene: TRBD1
V gene: TRBV7-2
clone size: -
J gene: TRBJ2-7
CDR3 DNA: TGTGCCAGCAGCTTACGCCTCTCGACAGGGCCCTACGAGCAGTACTTC
CDR3 protein: CASSLRLSTGPYEQYF

D gene: -
V gene: TRBV5-4
clone size: -
J gene: TRBJ2-3
CDR3 DNA: TGTGCCAGCAGCTTGATTCGGGACGCCTCAGATACGCAGTATTTT
CDR3 protein: CASSLIRDASDTQYF

D gene: -
V gene: TRBV2
clone size: -
J gene: TRBJ1-1
CDR3 DNA: TGTGCCAGCAGTGTTTTTTCGACTGACACTGAAGCTTTCTTT
CDR3 protein: CASSVFSTDTEAFF

D gene: -
V gene: TRBV5-1
clone size: few
J gene: TRBJ2-5
CDR3 DNA: TGCGCCAGCAGCTTGGGGGACCACCAAGAGACCCAGTACTTC
CDR3 protein: CASSLGDHQETQYF

D gene: TRBD1
V gene: TRBV18
clone size: once
J gene: TRBJ2-1
CDR3 DNA: TGTGCCAGCTCACCAGACAGGGGAGGATACAATGAGCAGTTCTTC
CDR3 protein: CASSPDRGGYNEQFF

D gene: -
V gene: TRBV7-8
clone size: -
J gene: TRBJ1-5
CDR3 DNA: TGTGCCAGCAGCTTAAGGGTTGGAGGAGGAGGCAATCAGCCCCAGCATTTT
CDR3 protein: CASSLRVGGGGNQPQHF

D gene: -
V gene: TRBV5-1
clone size: -
J gene: TRBJ2-2
CDR3 DNA: TGCGCCAGCAGCCTTCAGGGATCTGCCGGGGAGCTGTTTTTT
CDR3 protein: CASSLQGSAGELFF

D gene: TRBD2
V gene: TRBV10-3
clone size: -
J gene: TRBJ2-7
CDR3 DNA: TGTGCCATCAGTGGACTAGCGGGACTCGGGGCGTACTTC
CDR3 protein: CAISGLAGLGAYF

D gene: -
V gene: TRBV18
clone size: -
J gene: TRBJ1-5
CDR3 DNA: TGTGCCAGCTCACCACGGGGGGCCTATAGCAATCAGCCCCAGCATTTT
CDR3 protein: CASSPRGAYSNQPQHF

D gene: -
V gene: TRBV19
clone size: -
J gene: TRBJ2-7
CDR3 DNA: TGTGCCAGTAGTATAGTCAGGGTGTTCCACGAGCAGTACTTC
CDR3 protein: CASSIVRVFHEQYF

D gene: TRBD2
V gene: TRBV4-3
clone size: -
J gene: TRBJ2-3
CDR3 DNA: TGCGCCAGCAGCCAAGGTGCAGCGGGGGGTCTGTATTTT
CDR3 protein: CASSQGAAGGLYF

D gene: -
V gene: TRBV5-1
clone size: -
J gene: TRBJ2-7
CDR3 DNA: TGCGCCAGCAGCTTGGGCGCGGGATCGAGCTCCTACGAGCAGTACTTC
CDR3 protein: CASSLGAGSSSYEQYF

D gene: -
V gene: TRBV19
clone size: -
J gene: TRBJ1-5
CDR3 DNA: TGTGCCACCCTCGAGGGGCGGGGAGCGAATCAGCCCCAGCATTTT
CDR3 protein: CATLEGRGANQPQHF

D gene: -
V gene: TRBV7-9
clone size: -
J gene: TRBJ1-1
CDR3 DNA: TGTGCCAGCAGCCTAGAACCGATGACGCGCTATAACACTGAAGCTTTCTTT
CDR3 protein: CASSLEPMTRYNTEAFF

D gene: -
V gene: TRBV10-3
clone size: -
J gene: TRBJ2-1
CDR3 DNA: TGTGCCATCGCCCTAGCAGCGGAGAATGAGCAGTTCTTC
CDR3 protein: CAIALAAENEQFF